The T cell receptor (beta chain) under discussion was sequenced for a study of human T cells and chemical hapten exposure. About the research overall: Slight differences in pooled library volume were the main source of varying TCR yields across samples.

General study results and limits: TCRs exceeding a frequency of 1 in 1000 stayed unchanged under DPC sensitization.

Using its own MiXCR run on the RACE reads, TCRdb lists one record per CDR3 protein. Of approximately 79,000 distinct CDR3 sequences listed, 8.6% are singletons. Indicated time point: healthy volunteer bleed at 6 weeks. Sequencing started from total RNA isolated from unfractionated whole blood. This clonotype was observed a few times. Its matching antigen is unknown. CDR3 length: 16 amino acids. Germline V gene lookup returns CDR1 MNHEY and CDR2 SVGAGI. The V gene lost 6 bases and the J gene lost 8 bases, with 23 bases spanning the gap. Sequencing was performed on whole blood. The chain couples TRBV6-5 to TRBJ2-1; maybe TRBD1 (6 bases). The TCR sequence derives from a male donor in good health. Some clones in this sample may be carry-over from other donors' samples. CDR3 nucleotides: TGTGCCAGCAGAAAACCTACAGGGCGACCGAGAGATGAGCAGTTCTTC. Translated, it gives CASRKPTGRPRDEQFF.